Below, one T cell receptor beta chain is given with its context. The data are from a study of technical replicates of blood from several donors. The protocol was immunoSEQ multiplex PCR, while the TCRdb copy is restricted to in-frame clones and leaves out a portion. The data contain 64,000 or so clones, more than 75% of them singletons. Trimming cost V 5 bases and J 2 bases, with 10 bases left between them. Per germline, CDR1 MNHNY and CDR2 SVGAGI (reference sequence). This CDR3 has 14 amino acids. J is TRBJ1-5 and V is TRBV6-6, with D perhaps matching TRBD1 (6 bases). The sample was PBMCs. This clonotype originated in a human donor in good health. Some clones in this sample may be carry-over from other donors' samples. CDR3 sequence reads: CASSLRGGNQPQHF. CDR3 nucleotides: TGTGCCAGCAGTCTCAGGGGCGGCAATCAGCCCCAGCATTTT.